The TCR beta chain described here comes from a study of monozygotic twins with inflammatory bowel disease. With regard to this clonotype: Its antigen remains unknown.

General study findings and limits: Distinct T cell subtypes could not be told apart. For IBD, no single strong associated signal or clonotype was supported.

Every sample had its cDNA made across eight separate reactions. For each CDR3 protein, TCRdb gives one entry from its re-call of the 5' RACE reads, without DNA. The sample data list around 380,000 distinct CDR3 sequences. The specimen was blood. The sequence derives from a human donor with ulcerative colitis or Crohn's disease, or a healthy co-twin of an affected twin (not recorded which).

CDR3 in amino acids: CASMRARVPDTQYF. V is TRBV5-1 and J is TRBJ2-3; as DNA is missing, the TRBD2 call by TCRdb cannot be tested. Germline V CDR1 and CDR2: SGHRS, YFSETQ. CDR3 size: 14 residues.